This T cell receptor (beta chain) was captured in a study of blood T cells in healthy people across ages. Primed by a sample-barcoded 5' primer and a J-beta primer mix, a second PCR proceeded for about 7 to 12 cycles. TCRdb itself ran the 5' RACE reads through MiXCR, one entry per CDR3 protein. Altogether more than 1.4 million distinct CDR3 sequences are present, roughly 45% being singletons, with the ten largest covering less than 8%. Study-wide results and limits: Naive CD4+ cells and diversity were both higher in long-lived donors than in aged donors.

The CDR3 sequence is 15 residues long. From germline, CDR1 is MDHEN and CDR2 SYDVKM. A remark on this clonotype: The antigen is undetermined. One end of the junction is discordant with germline, which a read error may explain.

The authors isolated at least 6 million PBMCs per sample. This chain uses TRBV28 with TRBJ2-3; the D gene could be TRBD1 or TRBD2 (6 bases each). Material for sequencing was blood. The source is a woman between 18 and 29 years old in good health. CDR3 DNA sequence: TGTGCCAGCAGTTCCACGGGGGCCTCCACAAATACGCAGTATTTT. This gives the protein CASSSTGASTNTQYF.